This T cell receptor (beta chain) was sequenced during a study of shared clonotypes between healthy human individuals. Regarding the study as a whole: Limited genetic and exposure-history diversity came from having few donors. Unshared clonotypes carried lower generation probabilities than those common to all four donors.

Concerning this clone itself: Its antigen is unknown.

Some clones are missing from TCRdb's copy, which holds only in-frame ones; the method was immunoSEQ multiplex PCR. The profile shows millions of clones, 85% to 95% of them singletons. Material for sequencing was naive CD4+ T cells sorted from blood. The sample's subset: CD45RA+ positively selected. The clonotype originates from a man younger than 30 in good health.

The CDR3 loop is CASSPDTYMNTEAFF. DNA for the CDR3: TGTGCCAGCAGCCCTGACACTTACATGAACACTGAAGCTTTCTTT. The V and J genes are TRBV7-9 and TRBJ1-1; D gene unclear. The germline V gene encodes CDR1 SEHNR and CDR2 FQNEAQ (reference sequence). The CDR3 runs 15 residues. V was clipped by 5 bases and J by 0 bases, with 13 bases between them.